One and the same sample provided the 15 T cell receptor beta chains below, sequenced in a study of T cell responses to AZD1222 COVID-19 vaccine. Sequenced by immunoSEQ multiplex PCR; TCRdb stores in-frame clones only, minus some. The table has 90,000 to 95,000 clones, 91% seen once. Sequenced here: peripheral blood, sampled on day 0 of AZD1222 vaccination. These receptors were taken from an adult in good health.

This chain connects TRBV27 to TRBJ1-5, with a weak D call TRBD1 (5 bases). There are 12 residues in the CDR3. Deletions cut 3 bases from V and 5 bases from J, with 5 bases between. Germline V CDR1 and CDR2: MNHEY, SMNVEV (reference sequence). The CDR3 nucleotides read TGTGCCAGCAGTTTCAGGGATCAGCCCCAGCATTTT. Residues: CASSFRDQPQHF.

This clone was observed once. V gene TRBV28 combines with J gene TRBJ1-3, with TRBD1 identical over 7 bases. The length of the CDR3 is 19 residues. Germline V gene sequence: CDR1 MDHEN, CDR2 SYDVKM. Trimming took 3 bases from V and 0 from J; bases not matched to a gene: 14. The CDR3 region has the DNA TGTGCCAGCAGTTTCGGCGGGACAGTAATATCTCTCTCTGGAAACACCATATATTTT. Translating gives CASSFGGTVISLSGNTIYF.

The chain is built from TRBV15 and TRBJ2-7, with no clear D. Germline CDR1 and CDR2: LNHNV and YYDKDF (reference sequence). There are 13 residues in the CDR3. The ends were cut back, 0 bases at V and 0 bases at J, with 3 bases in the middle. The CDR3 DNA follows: TGTGCCACCAGCAGAGATATCTCCTACGAGCAGTACTTC. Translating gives CATSRDISYEQYF. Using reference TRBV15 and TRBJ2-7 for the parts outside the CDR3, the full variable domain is DAMVIQNPRYQVTQFGKPVTLSCSQTLNHNVMYWYQQKSSQAPKLLFHYYDKDFNNEADTPDNFQSRRPNTSFCFLDIRSPGLGDTAMYLCATSRDISYEQYFGPGTRLTVT.

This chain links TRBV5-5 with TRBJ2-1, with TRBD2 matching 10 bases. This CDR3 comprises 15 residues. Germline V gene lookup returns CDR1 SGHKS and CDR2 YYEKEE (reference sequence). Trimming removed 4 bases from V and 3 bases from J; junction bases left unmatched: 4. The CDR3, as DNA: TGTGCCAGCAGCAGAACTAGCGGGGACTACAATGAGCAGTTCTTC. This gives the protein CASSRTSGDYNEQFF.

CDR3 residues: CASSYGDTQETQYF. The CDR3 DNA reads as TGTGCCAGCAGTTACGGGGACACCCAAGAGACCCAGTACTTC. The chain has TRBV6-5 and TRBJ2-5; a possible D gene is TRBD1 (6 bases). The V gene lost 2 bases and the J gene lost 1 base, with 8 bases spanning the gap. The CDR3 sequence is 14 residues long. CDR1 is MNHEY, CDR2 SVGAGI, per germline.

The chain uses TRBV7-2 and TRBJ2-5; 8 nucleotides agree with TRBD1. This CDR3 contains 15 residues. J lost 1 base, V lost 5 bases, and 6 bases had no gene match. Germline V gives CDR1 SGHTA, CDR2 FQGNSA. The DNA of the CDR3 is TGTGCCAGCAGCACCCGACAGGGGAGCCAAGAGACCCAGTACTTC. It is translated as CASSTRQGSQETQYF.

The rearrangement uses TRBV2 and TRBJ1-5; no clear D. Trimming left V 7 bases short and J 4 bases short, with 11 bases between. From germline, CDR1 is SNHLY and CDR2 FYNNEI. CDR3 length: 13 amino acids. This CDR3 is CASIRGLNQPQHF. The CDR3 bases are TGTGCCAGCATTAGAGGCTTAAATCAGCCCCAGCATTTT.

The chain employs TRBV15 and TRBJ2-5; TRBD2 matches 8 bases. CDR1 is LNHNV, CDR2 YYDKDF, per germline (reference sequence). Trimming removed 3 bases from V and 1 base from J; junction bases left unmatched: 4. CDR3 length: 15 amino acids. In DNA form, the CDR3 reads TGTGCCACCAGCAGCCTAAGCGGGGGCCAAGAGACCCAGTACTTC. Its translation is CATSSLSGGQETQYF.

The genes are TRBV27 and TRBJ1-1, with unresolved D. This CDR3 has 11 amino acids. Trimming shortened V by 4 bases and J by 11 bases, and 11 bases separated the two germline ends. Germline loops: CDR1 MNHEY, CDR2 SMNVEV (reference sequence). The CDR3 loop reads CASSSGRVAFF. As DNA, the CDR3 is TGTGCCAGCAGTTCGGGGAGGGTTGCTTTCTTT.

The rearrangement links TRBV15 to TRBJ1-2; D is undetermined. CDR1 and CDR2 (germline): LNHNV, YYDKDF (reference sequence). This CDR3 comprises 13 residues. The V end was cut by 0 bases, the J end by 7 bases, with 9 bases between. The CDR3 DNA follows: TGTGCCACCAGCAGAGATATCAAAGTTGGCTACACCTTC. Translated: CATSRDIKVGYTF.

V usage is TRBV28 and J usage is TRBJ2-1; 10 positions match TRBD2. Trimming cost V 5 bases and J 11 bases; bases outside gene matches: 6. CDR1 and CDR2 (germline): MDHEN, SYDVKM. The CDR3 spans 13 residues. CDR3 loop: CASSPGSGRKQFF. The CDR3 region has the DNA TGTGCCAGCAGTCCAGGTAGCGGGAGGAAGCAGTTCTTC.

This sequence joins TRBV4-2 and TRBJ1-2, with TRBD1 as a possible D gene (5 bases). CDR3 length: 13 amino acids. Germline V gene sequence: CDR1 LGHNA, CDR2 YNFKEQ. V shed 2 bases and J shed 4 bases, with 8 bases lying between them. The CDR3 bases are TGTGCCAGCAGCCAAACCGACAGCTATGGCTACACCTTC. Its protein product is CASSQTDSYGYTF.

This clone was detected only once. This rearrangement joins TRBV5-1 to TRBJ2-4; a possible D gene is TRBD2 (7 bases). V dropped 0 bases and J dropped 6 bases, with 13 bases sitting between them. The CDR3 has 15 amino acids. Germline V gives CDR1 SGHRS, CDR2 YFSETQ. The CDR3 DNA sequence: TGCGCCAGCAGCTTGGCCCCAGGGGAGGGAAACATTCAGTACTTC. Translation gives CASSLAPGEGNIQYF.

CDR3 residues: CASSLEGHSYEQYF. DNA for the CDR3: TGTGCCAGCAGCTTAGAGGGTCATTCCTACGAGCAGTACTTC. The chain recombines TRBV7-9 with TRBJ2-7; unclear D gene. The length of the CDR3 is 14 residues. The germline V gene has CDR1 SEHNR and CDR2 FQNEAQ (reference sequence). Trimming removed 1 base at V and 1 base at J, with 8 bases between.

The CDR3 is CASSLAGRGAYNEQFF. The DNA of the CDR3 is TGTGCCAGCAGCTTGGCGGGCAGGGGGGCGTACAATGAGCAGTTCTTC. This chain connects TRBV5-8 to TRBJ2-1; D might be TRBD1 (7 bases). The CDR3 length is 16 residues. Germline CDR1 is SGHTS and CDR2 is YDEGEE. V was clipped by 0 bases and J by 4 bases, with 14 bases between them.